This TCR beta chain was sequenced during a study of response to subunit inactivated influenza vaccine. Per germline, CDR1 MGHDK and CDR2 SYGVNS. Trimming at V came to 4 bases and at J to 3 bases, leaving 10 bases not matched to a gene. The length of the CDR3 is 18 residues. Study-wide results and limits: After each seasonal influenza vaccination, few new T cells are recruited, the authors suggested.

A remark on this clonotype: The antigen is unknown.

One entry per CDR3 protein, called by TCRdb with MiXCR from the RT-PCR reads. The repertoire holds approximately 300,000 distinct CDR3 sequences, with 20% to 25% as singletons. Sequencing used PBMCs from blood, obtained about 20 months after vaccination. This chain connects TRBV25-1 to TRBJ2-7, with TRBD2 identical over 15 bases. The TCR sequence derives from a man between 50 and 70 years old who received an inactivated influenza vaccine. The CDR3 here is CASSAKGLAGGRGYEQYF. CDR3 coding DNA: TGTGCCAGCAGTGCGAAGGGACTAGCGGGGGGACGTGGCTACGAGCAGTACTTC.